Below are 18 T cell receptor beta chains sequenced from a single sample in a study of early T cells in non-severe SARS-CoV-2 infection. Via MiXCR, TCRdb re-called the 5' RACE reads, giving one row per CDR3 protein. Among tens of thousands of distinct CDR3 sequences, 10% to 15% were seen once, and the ten largest hold 3.9%. The material sequenced was whole blood. The source of these receptors is an adult who was a healthcare worker with PCR-confirmed SARS-CoV-2 infection or an uninfected control (not recorded which).

Only a few counts were recorded for this clonotype. The chain is built from TRBV6-1 and TRBJ2-7, with D perhaps TRBD1 (6 bases). CDR1 MNHNS and CDR2 SASEGT come from the germline V gene. This CDR3 has 13 amino acids. The ends were cut back, 5 bases at V and 0 bases at J, with 8 bases in the middle. CDR3 sequence (DNA): TGTGCCAGCAGTCGGGACACCTCCTACGAGCAGTACTTC. This codes for CASSRDTSYEQYF.

This clonotype was observed a few times. The chain is built from TRBV7-9 and TRBJ2-7, with TRBD1 as a possible D gene (6 bases). The CDR3 has 14 amino acids. With 5 bases removed from V and 9 bases from J, the gap between germline ends came to 20 bases. CDR1 SEHNR and CDR2 FQNEAQ come from the germline V gene (reference sequence). DNA for the CDR3: TGTGCCAGCAGCCCGGGCGGACAGCGCTCGGGGCAGTACTTC. This translates into CASSPGGQRSGQYF.

This clonotype appeared a few times. The genes are TRBV5-1 and TRBJ2-1; perhaps TRBD2 as D (6 bases). CDR1 and CDR2 from the germline V gene are SGHRS and YFSETQ. Trimming shortened V by 2 bases and J by 4 bases, and 13 bases separated the two germline ends. This CDR3 region has 15 residues. CDR3 sequence reads: CASSLMSGGYNEQFF. DNA of the CDR3: TGCGCCAGCAGCTTAATGTCTGGGGGGTACAATGAGCAGTTCTTC. The full variable domain, in which reference TRBV5-1 and TRBJ2-1 provide the parts outside the CDR3, is KAGVTQTPRYLIKTRGQQVTLSCSPISGHRSVSWYQQTPGQGLQFLFEYFSETQRNKGNFPGRFSGRQFSNSRSEMNVSTLELGDSALYLCASSLMSGGYNEQFFGPGTRLTVL.

J is TRBJ2-1 and V is TRBV12-3 or TRBV12-4, with 9 bases aligning to TRBD2. The CDR3 is 15 amino acids. J was trimmed by 0 bases and V by 6 bases; bases with no gene match: 3. CDR3 DNA sequence: TGTGCCAGCAGATCTAGCGGGGCCTCCTACAATGAGCAGTTCTTC. Translated, it gives CASRSSGASYNEQFF.

This clonotype was seen more than once but under ten times. V gene TRBV15 combines with J gene TRBJ2-5, with D hard to call. The CDR3 is 13 residues long. Germline V gives CDR1 LNHNV, CDR2 YYDKDF (reference sequence). The V and J ends lost 0 bases and 4 bases respectively, with 6 bases between them. The CDR3 DNA reads as TGTGCCACCAGCAGAGATAACGGAGAGACCCAGTACTTC. Translated, it gives CATSRDNGETQYF.

This clonotype was counted many times. The V and J genes are TRBV2 and TRBJ1-2; 7 bases match TRBD1. Germline V gene lookup returns CDR1 SNHLY and CDR2 FYNNEI. V gave up 5 bases and J gave up 2 bases; unmatched junction bases: 5. The CDR3 is 14 residues long. The CDR3 spells CASSLGQLNYGYTF. CDR3 DNA: TGTGCCAGCAGTCTGGGACAGCTAAACTATGGCTACACCTTC.

In its sample, this clonotype was seen a few times. J is TRBJ1-1 and V is TRBV2; no clear D. V lost 0 bases, J lost 7 bases, and 15 bases lay in between. This CDR3 is 15 amino acids long. Germline CDR1 is SNHLY and CDR2 is FYNNEI. The DNA of the CDR3 is TGTGCCAGCAGTGAAGCGCTCGGCAGCTCAATTGAAGCTTTCTTT. The encoded protein is CASSEALGSSIEAFF.

The chain uses TRBV28 and TRBJ1-2; D unclear. This CDR3 is built from 12 residues. CDR1 and CDR2 from the germline V gene are MDHEN and SYDVKM. V was clipped by 7 bases and J by 2 bases, with 8 bases between them. The CDR3: CASMDRNYGYTF. The DNA of the CDR3 is TGTGCCAGCATGGACCGCAACTATGGCTACACCTTC.

This clonotype came up many times. CDR3 protein: CASSLLTGQGRSYEQYF. CDR3 DNA: TGTGCCAGCAGTTTATTGACAGGACAGGGGCGATCCTACGAGCAGTACTTC. The chain is built from TRBV27 and TRBJ2-7; TRBD1 matches at 9 bases. Trimming cost V 1 base and J 1 base; bases outside gene matches: 8. Germline V gene sequence: CDR1 MNHEY, CDR2 SMNVEV (reference sequence). This CDR3 contains 17 residues.

This clonotype came up many times. The chain couples TRBV7-9 to TRBJ2-5; D is uncertain. V shed 1 base and J shed 8 bases, with 8 bases lying between them. Germline V lookup: CDR1 SEHNR, CDR2 FQNEAQ (reference sequence). The CDR3 spans 12 residues. The CDR3 bases are TGTGCCAGCAGCTTAGGCGTAGCAACCCAGTACTTC. As protein: CASSLGVATQYF.

This clonotype was seen more than once but under ten times. The genes are TRBV7-2 and TRBJ1-2; D ambiguous. Germline V gene data show CDR1 as SGHTA and CDR2 as FQGNSA. This CDR3 has 18 residues. Trimming took 1 base from V and 3 from J, leaving 21 bases between them. The DNA for the CDR3 is TGTGCCAGCAGCTTAGATTATAGGGCGGGAGTAGGCGACTATGGCTACACCTTC. This gives the protein CASSLDYRAGVGDYGYTF. Combining the CDR3 with reference TRBV7-2 and TRBJ1-2 gives the whole variable domain GAGVSQSPSNKVTEKGKDVELRCDPISGHTALYWYRQSLGQGLEFLIYFQGNSAPDKSGLPSDRFSAERTGGSVSTLTIQRTQQEDSAVYLCASSLDYRAGVGDYGYTFGSGTRLTVV.

This chain uses TRBV28 with TRBJ2-4; 7 nucleotides agree with TRBD1. With V trimmed by 4 bases and J by 0 bases, 6 bases remained unmatched. CDR1 is MDHEN and CDR2 is SYDVKM in the germline V gene. The CDR3 has 16 amino acids. CDR3 amino acids: CASSSMGQLAKNIQYF. The CDR3 nucleotides are TGTGCCAGCAGTTCTATGGGACAGCTAGCCAAAAACATTCAGTACTTC.

The chain joins TRBV6-5 to TRBJ1-1; possible D gene TRBD1, 5 bases. V dropped 4 bases and J dropped 7 bases, with 16 bases sitting between them. Germline CDR1 is MNHEY and CDR2 is SVGAGI. This CDR3 is built from 14 residues. CDR3 region: CASSLRPGYIEAFF. DNA of the CDR3: TGTGCCAGCAGTTTGCGGCCAGGGTACATTGAAGCTTTCTTT.

This clonotype was detected many times. The chain joins TRBV7-2 to TRBJ2-1; 8 positions agree with TRBD1. CDR1 SGHTA and CDR2 FQGNSA come from the germline V gene. This CDR3 contains 16 residues. After removal of 5 bases from V and 6 bases from J, the junction contained 12 bases not matched to a gene. The CDR3 nucleotides are TGTGCCAGCAGCCTCTCAGGGGGCAATATCGGCAATGAGCAGTTCTTC. Translating gives CASSLSGGNIGNEQFF.

This clonotype was observed a handful of times. The chain has TRBV9 and TRBJ1-4; 8 bases fit TRBD1. V lost 3 bases, J lost 8 bases, and 9 bases stayed unmatched. The CDR3 consists of 15 residues. CDR1 is SGDLS, CDR2 YYNGEE, per germline. CDR3: CASSGGTGLGEKLFF. As DNA, the CDR3 is TGTGCCAGCAGCGGCGGGACAGGCCTTGGGGAAAAACTGTTTTTT.

This clonotype appeared a single time. The chain uses TRBV20-1 and TRBJ2-5; TRBD2 matches 8 bases. The CDR3 extends over 14 amino acids. V trimming: 6 bases; J trimming: 5 bases; junction bases outside the gene matches: 11. CDR1 and CDR2 (germline): DFQATT, SNEGSKA (reference sequence). The CDR3 loop is CSAPRSSGSETQYF. The CDR3 region has the DNA TGCAGTGCCCCGAGGAGCAGCGGGAGTGAGACCCAGTACTTC.

This chain's CDR3 is CSASPAVQSDNEQFF. CDR3 nucleotide sequence: TGCAGTGCTTCCCCAGCGGTACAATCGGACAATGAGCAGTTCTTC. J is TRBJ2-1 and V is TRBV20-1; tentative D call: TRBD2 (5 bases). V was shortened by 5 bases and J by 5 bases, with 19 bases between the two germline ends. Looked up from germline, CDR1 is DFQATT and CDR2 is SNEGSKA (reference sequence). CDR3 length: 15 residues.

This clonotype was detected a few times. This chain links TRBV20-1 with TRBJ2-1, with 12 positions matching TRBD2. The germline gives CDR1 DFQATT, CDR2 SNEGSKA (reference sequence). Trimming removed 0 bases from V and 10 bases from J; junction bases left unmatched: 7. This CDR3 spans 15 amino acids. The CDR3 DNA reads TGCAGTGCTAGAGATCAGACTAGCGGGGGAAGAGAGCAGTTCTTC. It encodes CSARDQTSGGREQFF.